This record concerns one T cell receptor beta chain sequence. This clonotype was seen a handful of times. It has no known antigen specificity. Base quality data are lacking; no much larger clone is found one base away. This sample stems from a study of T cells after yellow fever vaccination (dated by TCRdb to between 2019 and 2020). Regarding the research as a whole: The SMART-Seq v4 Ultra Low Input RNA kit was used to prepare libraries from fractions with low cell numbers. Two healthy male donors made up the cohort, one aged 18 to 29 years and the other aged 30 to 39 years. Blood was collected at multiple timepoints before and after primary and secondary immunization, and bulk PBMC replicates and cell subsets were isolated. To follow T-cell clones before and after both primary and booster YFV17D yellow fever vaccination, bulk TCR alpha and beta repertoires underwent longitudinal sequencing. The paper's findings and limits, for the study overall: The secondary T-cell response was weaker than the primary response but faster, peaking on day 5 instead of day 15. Computational filtering was needed because FACS-sorted repertoires could contain abundant contaminating clonotypes from the bulk population. Most clones expanded after primary vaccination (approximately 96% of CD4 and over 80% of CD8) were re-detected after the booster, suggesting that broad memory maintenance occurred. Because only a couple of donors were included in the study, the extent to which the findings can be generalized is limited. A small share of clonotypes occurred in both CD4 and CD8 compartments, likely arising from convergent recombination.

CDR1 and CDR2 were assigned from the germline V gene as SGHDN and FVKESK. V loses 0 bases at its end and J loses 7 bases; junction bases beyond the gene matches: 13. From its cysteine to its phenylalanine, the CDR3 spans 19 amino acids. Only the CDR3 DNA is retained, 57 bases long and in frame from the first base. The sample's treatment or condition label is to be understood as: live attenuated yellow fever vaccine strain. PBMCs were isolated from peripheral blood using a standard Ficoll-Paque protocol. Dynabeads CD4 and CD8 positive selection kits were used to isolate the CD4 and CD8 T-cell fractions. TriZol was used to extract RNA from bulk PBMCs, from CD4 and CD8 fractions, and from dextramer-positive and dextramer-negative fractions. Sequencing took place on an Illumina NovaSeq 6000. TCR cDNA was synthesized by 5'RACE template switching, which introduced a universal primer site and unique molecular identifiers. Priming of cDNA synthesis was performed from both the TCR alpha and TCR beta constant segments. Two PCR steps were used to amplify libraries, with sample barcodes and sequencing adapters being added in the second step. Libraries were sequenced on Illumina HiSeq 2500 (2x100 bp) or NovaSeq (2x150 bp). The paper's data handling went like this. MIGEC handled demultiplexing of reads and collapsing into UMI consensus sequences, while MiXCR performed V(D)J alignment. Vaccine-responding clonotypes were identified with edgeR using replicate PBMC samples, with FDR below 0.01 and a log2 fold change above 5 up to day 15 being required. Each bulk clonotype was labeled CD4 or CD8 based on which sequenced repertoire, CD4 or CD8, contained the clonotype at higher abundance. Starting from the raw public reads, TCRdb applied fastp trimming at Q25, assembled clones with MiXCR and retained in-frame beta chains. Here each entry gathers all rows of one CDR3 protein and keeps the most common genes and DNA. The V and J calls shown here were made by TCRdb, not taken from the authors' results. Counted in this sample were a few hundred thousand distinct CDR3 sequences; 8.5% to 10% of them appeared once. The ten biggest clones cover approximately 3.3% of the sample.

The starting material was CD4+ T cells sorted from PBMCs, obtained 5 days after the yellow fever booster vaccination. This receptor was identified in a young man who received the YFV17D yellow fever vaccine. The chain couples TRBV14 to TRBJ1-6; TRBD1 agrees with 9 junctional bases. The CDR3 is CASSQDYGTGSGWNSPLHF. The nucleotide sequence is TGTGCCAGCAGCCAAGATTACGGGACAGGGTCAGGATGGAATTCACCCCTCCACTTT.